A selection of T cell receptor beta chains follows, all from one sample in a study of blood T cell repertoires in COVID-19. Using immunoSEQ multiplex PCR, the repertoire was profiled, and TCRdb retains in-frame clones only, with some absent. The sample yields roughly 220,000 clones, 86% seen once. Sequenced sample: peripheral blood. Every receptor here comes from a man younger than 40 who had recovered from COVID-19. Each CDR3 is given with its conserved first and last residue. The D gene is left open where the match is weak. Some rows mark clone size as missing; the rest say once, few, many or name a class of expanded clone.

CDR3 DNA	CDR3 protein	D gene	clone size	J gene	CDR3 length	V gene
TGTGCCAGCAGCCAAGAGGGCGGGACAGAGGCTAACTATGGCTACACCTTC	CASSQEGGTEANYGYTF	TRBD1	NA	TRBJ1-2	17	TRBV7-2
TGTGCCAGCTCACCAGATAACAGGTCAGATAGCAATCAGCCCCAGCATTTT	CASSPDNRSDSNQPQHF	NA	NA	TRBJ1-5	17	TRBV18
TGTGCCATCCGGACAGGGGTCGAAGATACGCAGTATTTT	CAIRTGVEDTQYF	TRBD1	NA	TRBJ2-3	13	TRBV10-3
TGTGCCAGCAGCTTGAACATAGCGGGGGGCCCGTACCAAGAGACCCAGTACTTC	CASSLNIAGGPYQETQYF	TRBD2	NA	TRBJ2-5	18	TRBV7-8
TGTGCCAGCAGCCTGGGAGGGAGTAACACTGAAGCTTTCTTT	CASSLGGSNTEAFF	NA	NA	TRBJ1-1	14	TRBV6-5
TGTGCCAGCAGCCATACAGGGATTAGTGGAAACACCATATATTTT	CASSHTGISGNTIYF	NA	once	TRBJ1-3	15	TRBV5-6
TGTGCCAGCGCGGGGGTTGGCGACGCTTTTCAGCTGTTTTTT	CASAGVGDAFQLFF	TRBD2	NA	TRBJ2-2	14	TRBV7-9
TGTGCCAGCAGAAGGGGGTATGGTTCACCCCTCCACTTT	CASRRGYGSPLHF	NA	once	TRBJ1-6	13	TRBV9
TGTGCCAGCAGCTTACTAGGGACTAGCGGGGGGTTGGGGAATGAGCAGTTCTTC	CASSLLGTSGGLGNEQFF	TRBD2	NA	TRBJ2-1	18	TRBV7-9
TGTGCCAGCAGCTTAGGGCAGGGGAATTTGAATGAGCAGTTCTTC	CASSLGQGNLNEQFF	NA	NA	TRBJ2-1	15	TRBV7-9
TGTGCCAGCATCAGCTCCTATAATTCACCCCTCCACTTT	CASISSYNSPLHF	NA	NA	TRBJ1-6	13	TRBV25-1
TGTGCCAGCAGTGAAAACGGGGGGGCCGGAGATACGCAGTATTTT	CASSENGGAGDTQYF	TRBD2	NA	TRBJ2-3	15	TRBV2
TGTGCCAGCACCCAACAGCAGATGAACACTGAAGCTTTCTTT	CASTQQQMNTEAFF	NA	NA	TRBJ1-1	14	TRBV7-9
TGTGCCAGTAGTACACAGGGGTCCTATAATTCACCCCTCCACTTT	CASSTQGSYNSPLHF	TRBD1	few	TRBJ1-6	15	TRBV19
TGTGCCAGCAGCTTAGTAGCGGGGGGCGGGGAGCAGTACTTC	CASSLVAGGGEQYF	TRBD2	NA	TRBJ2-7	14	TRBV13
TGTGCCAGCAGTCCCCAGGGGGCGAGTAACTATGGCTACACCTTC	CASSPQGASNYGYTF	TRBD1	few	TRBJ1-2	15	TRBV6-6
TGTGCCAGCAGTTCCGGGAATAGTAATGAAAAACTGTTTTTT	CASSSGNSNEKLFF	NA	NA	TRBJ1-4	14	TRBV6-5
TGTGCCAGCAGAAGCGGGGGGTCCTACAATGAGCAGTTCTTC	CASRSGGSYNEQFF	TRBD2	NA	TRBJ2-1	14	TRBV6-5